This T cell receptor beta chain came from a study of T-cell memory formation after mild COVID-19. In the study overall: Clustering of TCRs was largely donor specific. Whole-study results and caveats: From day 15 to 85, contracting clones were balanced between CD4 and CD8, whereas later expanders leaned toward CD4+.

TCRdb reprocessed the 5' RACE reads with MiXCR, giving one entry per CDR3 protein. This sample has some 300,000 distinct CDR3 sequences, with 20% to 25% found just once. For this clonotype: No antigen is known for it.

Input material: PBMCs or a T cell subset sorted from them (not recorded which). The source is a man aged 18 to 30 who had mild COVID-19 (a few samples of this study predate the infection). Cell type and time point are not known.

CDR3 sequence: CASSSPRRGVNTGELFF. CDR3 bases: TGTGCCAGCAGCTCGCCCAGGCGGGGTGTGAACACCGGGGAGCTGTTTTTT. V and J are TRBV7-2 and TRBJ2-2; D may be TRBD2 (6 bases). V was clipped by 4 bases and J by 1 base, with 16 bases between them. From germline, CDR1 is SGHTA and CDR2 FQGNSA. CDR3 length: 17 amino acids.